Below, 2 T cell receptor beta chains from the same sample are listed, as sequenced in a study of cytomegalovirus exposure and HLA in healthy donors. PCR involved 60 Vbeta and 13 Jbeta primers. This table comes from immunoSEQ multiplex PCR, and its TCRdb copy is limited to in-frame clones, with some not included. The sample has approximately 170,000 clones, roughly 79% seen once; the top ten hold about 1%. What was sequenced was PBMCs. The source of these receptors is a woman aged 40 to 50 in good health and CMV-seronegative.

Only a few counts were recorded for this clone. The rearrangement links TRBV7-9 to TRBJ2-1; 8 nucleotides align to TRBD1. Trimming removed 8 bases from V and 10 bases from J; junction bases left unmatched: 16. The CDR3 loop spans 15 amino acids. Germline V CDR1 and CDR2: SEHNR, FQNEAQ (reference sequence). Written as DNA, the CDR3 is TGTGCCAGCTCCCCTACCGGGACAGGTCGGAAGGAGCAGTTCTTC. Translating it yields CASSPTGTGRKEQFF.

V gene TRBV9 combines with J gene TRBJ2-1; perhaps TRBD2 as D (6 bases). The CDR3 spans 19 residues. The germline V and J ends were trimmed by 1 base and 2 bases, with 22 bases remaining between them. The germline CDR1 and CDR2 sequences are SGDLS and YYNGEE. DNA for the CDR3: TGTGCCAGCAGCGTAAGTTACTCCGGTGGGACTTTGGCCTACAATGAGCAGTTCTTC. Its translation: CASSVSYSGGTLAYNEQFF.